These 30 T cell receptor beta chains originate from one sample sequenced in a study of early T cells in non-severe SARS-CoV-2 infection (dated by TCRdb to about 2021). Library creation used 5' RACE. Sequencing was carried out with a NextSeq 500. Using fastp at Q25 and MiXCR, TCRdb reprocessed the public reads and kept productive beta chains. Rows with a matching CDR3 protein are joined into one entry that keeps the most common DNA and genes. The sample table shows roughly 34,000 distinct CDR3 sequences, and about 6% are seen once. Approximately 7.2% of the sample lies in the top ten. The sequencing input was whole blood. These receptors all stem from an adult who was a healthcare worker with PCR-confirmed SARS-CoV-2 infection or an uninfected control (not recorded which).

This clonotype occurred many times. This chain uses TRBV6-2 or TRBV6-3 with TRBJ1-2, with D maybe TRBD1 (5 bases). This CDR3 is 15 amino acids long. Trimming removed 5 bases at V and 0 bases at J, with 13 bases between. CDR1 is MNHEY and CDR2 is SVGEGT in the germline V gene. The CDR3 spells CASSQNRRANYGYTF. The CDR3 bases are TGTGCCAGCAGTCAGAACAGGAGAGCTAACTATGGCTACACCTTC.

There are many counts of this clonotype. The chain has TRBV28 and TRBJ1-6; D not certain. This CDR3 has 14 amino acids. Deletions cut 3 bases from V and 13 bases from J, with 16 bases between. From germline, CDR1 is MDHEN and CDR2 SYDVKM. The CDR3 DNA reads as TGTGCCAGCAGTTTGGGGTTTGGGCACGGGCCCCTCCACTTT. It translates to CASSLGFGHGPLHF.

This clonotype was seen many times. This sequence joins TRBV5-6 and TRBJ2-7; 8 nucleotides match TRBD1. The germline V gene encodes CDR1 SGHDT and CDR2 YYEEEE. V dropped 4 bases and J dropped 4; count of bases not matched to a gene: 10. The CDR3 contains 15 residues. In nucleotides, the CDR3 is TGTGCCAGCAGCCCGGCAGGGGGCTTAGTTTACGAGCAGTACTTC. It codes for CASSPAGGLVYEQYF.

The CDR3 sequence: CASSLGPATGELFF. CDR3 nucleotides: TGTGCCAGCAGCTTAGGTCCCGCCACCGGGGAGCTGTTTTTT. V and J are TRBV7-7 and TRBJ2-2; D gene unclear. The CDR3 spans 14 residues. V was cut by 1 base and J by 4 bases, with 7 bases left in between. Germline CDR1 and CDR2: SSHAT and FNYEAQ (reference sequence).

This clonotype was counted ten times or more. The rearrangement uses TRBV5-6 and TRBJ1-1; D gene unclear. Trimming shortened V by 1 base and J by 3 bases, and 13 bases separated the two germline ends. The CDR3 sequence is 15 residues long. Germline CDR1 SGHDT, CDR2 YYEEEE. Here the CDR3 reads CASSLYSPVDTEAFF. CDR3 DNA: TGTGCCAGCAGCTTGTACAGTCCGGTGGACACTGAAGCTTTCTTT.

This clonotype was counted many times. The chain recombines TRBV19 with TRBJ2-1; D is unclear. This CDR3 is 13 amino acids long. Trimming shortened V by 5 bases and J by 0 bases, and 5 bases separated the two germline ends. Per the germline V gene, CDR1 is LNHDA and CDR2 is SQIVND (reference sequence). The CDR3 region is CASSGFSYNEQFF. In DNA form, the CDR3 reads TGTGCCAGTAGTGGGTTCTCCTACAATGAGCAGTTCTTC.

This clonotype was detected only a few times. The chain is built from TRBV28 and TRBJ2-1, with D perhaps matching TRBD1 or TRBD2 (5 bases each). The CDR3 length is 13 residues. V was trimmed by 3 bases and J by 8 bases, leaving 11 bases between them. CDR1 and CDR2 from the germline V gene are MDHEN and SYDVKM. CDR3: CASSFSTADEQFF. As DNA, the CDR3 is TGTGCCAGCAGTTTTTCGACAGCGGATGAGCAGTTCTTC.

This clonotype appeared many times. V is TRBV24-1 and J is TRBJ2-1; 7 positions agree with TRBD1. Germline lookup yields CDR1 KGHDR and CDR2 SFDVKD. CDR3 length: 14 amino acids. J gave up 6 bases and V 3 bases, and 4 bases lay outside the gene matches. In nucleotides, the CDR3 is TGTGCCACCAGTGATGAACGACAGGGCAATGAGCAGTTCTTC. Protein: CATSDERQGNEQFF.

This clonotype has a handful of counts. The chain is built from TRBV20-1 and TRBJ1-5; D perhaps matches TRBD1 (6 bases). Trimming pared 6 bases from V and 2 bases from J, leaving 14 bases between. Germline V gene sequence: CDR1 DFQATT, CDR2 SNEGSKA (reference sequence). The CDR3 has 14 amino acids. Here the CDR3 reads CSAALGGGNQPQHF. CDR3 coding DNA: TGCAGTGCCGCGCTTGGGGGCGGCAATCAGCCCCAGCATTTT.

This clonotype was observed many times. The chain joins TRBV6-5 to TRBJ2-5; 11 bases agree with TRBD2. The V gene end was trimmed by 5 bases and the J gene end by 5 bases; junction bases not matched to a gene: 7. Germline V gene lookup returns CDR1 MNHEY and CDR2 SVGAGI. This CDR3 is built from 15 residues. CDR3 DNA: TGTGCCAGCAGTCAGGGACTAGCGGACGAGGAGACCCAGTACTTC. It translates to CASSQGLADEETQYF.

In this sample, this clonotype turned up many times. The chain carries TRBV10-2 and TRBJ2-7; the match to TRBD2 covers 8 bases. Germline CDR1 WSHSY, CDR2 SAAADI. With 6 bases clipped from V and 5 bases from J, the junction kept 9 bases outside the gene matches. This CDR3 spans 14 amino acids. The CDR3 sequence: CASRRAGAGDEQYF. The CDR3 coding sequence is TGCGCCAGCAGGAGAGCGGGGGCCGGGGACGAGCAGTACTTC.

This clonotype turned up a few times. The chain has TRBV12-3 or TRBV12-4 and TRBJ1-1; 7 nucleotides line up with TRBD1. The J segment lost 0 bases and the V segment lost 5 bases, leaving 9 bases of the junction unmatched. This CDR3 is built from 16 residues. The CDR3 nucleotides read TGTGCCAGCAGTCCGGGACAGCCCACCATGAACACTGAAGCTTTCTTT. The encoded protein is CASSPGQPTMNTEAFF.

This chain uses TRBV28 with TRBJ1-5; 9 positions match TRBD1. Germline assignment: CDR1 MDHEN and CDR2 SYDVKM. This CDR3 has 15 residues. Trimming cost V 5 bases and J 3 bases; bases outside gene matches: 5. The CDR3 DNA sequence: TGTGCCAGCAGTCTAGGACAGGGGAACAATCAGCCCCAGCATTTT. Protein: CASSLGQGNNQPQHF.

This clonotype was seen many times. The chain couples TRBV28 to TRBJ2-5; D is perhaps TRBD2 (5 bases). The germline V gene has CDR1 MDHEN and CDR2 SYDVKM. The CDR3 is 13 residues long. V was cut by 7 bases and J by 7 bases, with 16 bases left in between. The CDR3 loop reads CASKWRARGTQYF. CDR3 sequence (DNA): TGTGCCAGCAAGTGGCGGGCTCGGGGGACCCAGTACTTC. The full variable domain, with the rest looked up from reference TRBV28 and TRBJ2-5, is DVKVTQSSRYLVKRTGEKVFLECVQDMDHENMFWYRQDPGLGLRLIYFSYDVKMKEKGDIPEGYSVSREKKERFSLILESASTNQTSMYLCASKWRARGTQYFGPGTRLLVL.

This clonotype was detected many times. The J gene is TRBJ1-6, the V gene TRBV30; no reliable D call. The CDR3 has 18 residues. The germline V gene has CDR1 GTSNPN and CDR2 SVGIG (reference sequence). The V end lost 6 bases, the J end lost 0 bases, and 21 bases lay between the germline ends. For the CDR3, the DNA is TGTGCCTGTCGACGGAAGTCATTAAAAAGCTCCTATAATTCACCCCTCCACTTT. Translation: CACRRKSLKSSYNSPLHF.

V gene TRBV7-3 combines with J gene TRBJ2-3; no definite D call. Trimming stripped 2 bases from V and 2 bases from J, with 11 bases between. This CDR3 is built from 15 residues. Germline V gene lookup returns CDR1 SGHTA and CDR2 FQGTGA. The CDR3 reads CASSLSGQPTDTQYF. The CDR3 nucleotides read TGTGCCAGCAGCTTATCGGGTCAGCCCACAGATACGCAGTATTTT.

This clonotype came up many times. The chain couples TRBV30 to TRBJ2-5; a weak D match, TRBD2 (6 bases). Deletions cut 3 bases from V and 5 bases from J, with 16 bases between. This CDR3 is 14 amino acids long. The V gene's germline CDR1 is GTSNPN and CDR2 SVGIG (reference sequence). The CDR3 protein is CAWRALAFGETQYF. For the CDR3, the DNA is TGTGCCTGGAGAGCACTAGCCTTCGGGGAGACCCAGTACTTC.

This clonotype was recorded at least ten times. CDR3 sequence (DNA): TGCGCCAGCAGTGAGATGGGACAGGGGCAAGGGGATACGCAGTATTTT. It is translated as CASSEMGQGQGDTQYF. This rearrangement joins TRBV10-1 to TRBJ2-3; the match to TRBD1 covers 10 bases. The CDR3 sequence is 16 residues long. Germline V gene data show CDR1 as WNHNN and CDR2 as SYGVQD (reference sequence). With 2 bases clipped from V and 6 bases from J, the junction kept 8 bases outside the gene matches.

Many counts were recorded for this clonotype. This chain uses TRBV23-1 with TRBJ2-1; D is unresolved. TRBV23-1 belongs to the ORF category, with a function that is uncertain. The CDR3 has 11 residues. Trimming took 2 bases from V and 7 from J, leaving 3 bases between them. The CDR3 spells CASSQENEQFF. The DNA for the CDR3 is TGCGCCAGCAGTCAAGAGAATGAGCAGTTCTTC.

This clonotype was detected ten times or more. The gene calls are TRBV18 and TRBJ1-5; D ambiguous. Trimming shortened V by 4 bases and J by 4 bases, and 14 bases separated the two germline ends. The CDR3 sequence is 15 residues long. CDR1 KGHSH and CDR2 LQKENI come from the germline V gene. DNA for the CDR3: TGTGCCAGCTCACGCGGGGAACTGGGTAATCAGCCCCAGCATTTT. This gives the protein CASSRGELGNQPQHF.

This clonotype came up many times. The chain recombines TRBV28 with TRBJ2-7; TRBD1 matches 8 bases. The V gene end was trimmed by 6 bases and the J gene end by 5 bases; junction bases not matched to a gene: 12. CDR3 length equals 15 residues. CDR1 MDHEN and CDR2 SYDVKM come from the germline V gene. CDR3 residues: CASRGYRDRRDEQYF. CDR3 bases: TGTGCCAGCAGGGGTTACCGGGACAGGAGGGACGAGCAGTACTTC.

The V gene is TRBV12-3 or TRBV12-4, the J gene TRBJ1-1; 8 positions match TRBD1. The trim removed 5 bases at V and 1 base at J, leaving 6 bases unmatched. The CDR3 spans 15 residues. CDR3 sequence (DNA): TGTGCCAGCAGTAGCGGACAGGGAACGAACACTGAAGCTTTCTTT. This codes for CASSSGQGTNTEAFF.

A few counts support this clonotype. This rearrangement joins TRBV7-3 to TRBJ1-1; no definite D call. The germline V gene encodes CDR1 SGHTA and CDR2 FQGTGA. The CDR3 runs 13 residues. Trimming took 2 bases from V and 0 from J, leaving 4 bases between them. In DNA, the CDR3 is TGTGCCAGCAGCTTACTGATGAACACTGAAGCTTTCTTT. Its protein is CASSLLMNTEAFF.

This clonotype has only a few counts. V gene TRBV7-3 combines with J gene TRBJ2-7; a possible D gene is TRBD1 (6 bases). Trimming took 5 bases from V and 0 from J, leaving 14 bases between them. CDR1 is SGHTA, CDR2 FQGTGA, per germline. CDR3 length equals 15 residues. CDR3 loop: CASSPRDIISYEQYF. The CDR3 DNA is TGTGCCAGCAGCCCCCGGGACATAATCTCCTACGAGCAGTACTTC.

This clonotype occurred many times. The chain is built from TRBV29-1 and TRBJ2-7, with D maybe TRBD1 (5 bases). Looked up from germline, CDR1 is SQVTM and CDR2 is ANQGSEA. V gave up 2 bases and J gave up 4 bases, with 15 bases separating them. CDR3 length: 14 residues. The CDR3 DNA follows: TGCAGCGTTGAATTAGGACAAGGAACGTACGAGCAGTACTTC. It is translated as CSVELGQGTYEQYF.

This clonotype came up many times. V usage is TRBV11-2 and J usage is TRBJ2-2; no clear D. Between the trimmed V and J ends, which lost 2 bases and 6 bases, there was a span of 4 bases. The germline CDR1 and CDR2 sequences are SGHAT and FQNNGV. CDR3 size: 12 residues. CDR3 region: CASSLHAGELFF. The CDR3, as DNA: TGTGCCAGCAGCTTACATGCCGGGGAGCTGTTTTTT.

This clonotype was counted many times. This chain's CDR3 is CSVRIESSYNSPLHF. The CDR3 DNA follows: TGCAGCGTTCGTATCGAAAGCTCCTATAATTCACCCCTCCACTTT. The J gene is TRBJ1-6, the V gene TRBV29-1; no clear D. Germline V gives CDR1 SQVTM, CDR2 ANQGSEA. CDR3 length: 15 amino acids. V lost 5 bases and J 0 bases, leaving 11 bases between the germline ends.

This clonotype came up many times. The chain combines TRBV9 with TRBJ2-1, with a possible D match to TRBD1 (6 bases). The length of the CDR3 is 15 residues. Trimming cost V 2 bases and J 6 bases, with 15 bases left between them. Germline CDR1 SGDLS, CDR2 YYNGEE. This CDR3 is CASSVVGAQGNEQFF. The CDR3 DNA is TGTGCCAGCAGCGTTGTGGGGGCCCAGGGCAATGAGCAGTTCTTC.

This clonotype has ten or more counts. J is TRBJ2-7 and V is TRBV10-3; D ambiguous. This CDR3 has 12 residues. Germline V gene sequence: CDR1 ENHRY, CDR2 SYGVKD. Trimming removed 4 bases from V and 0 bases from J, with 4 bases in between. The CDR3 spells CAISVASYEQYF. DNA for the CDR3: TGTGCCATCAGTGTTGCCTCCTACGAGCAGTACTTC.

The chain carries TRBV29-1 and TRBJ2-2; weak D call: TRBD2 (5 bases). V gave up 4 bases and J gave up 7 bases, with 10 bases separating them. The length of the CDR3 is 12 residues. Per the germline V gene, CDR1 is SQVTM and CDR2 is ANQGSEA. In nucleotides, the CDR3 is TGCAGCGTTGTAGAGGGTGGCGGGGAGCTGTTTTTT. This gives the protein CSVVEGGGELFF.